The present T cell receptor beta chain was sequenced within a study of blood T cell repertoires in COVID-19 (dated by TCRdb to the early 2020s). General notes on the study: Collaborator samples came from the United States, Italy and Spain and covered acute and convalescent phases of COVID-19. The material from the prospective study consisted of cDNA or gDNA derived from T cells, B-cell-depleted T cells, or PBMCs. The dataset comprised deeply sampled blood TCRbeta repertoires from subjects exposed to, actively infected with, or recovered from COVID-19. The repertoires were released in a freely available public database meant as a resource for research on the immune response to SARS-CoV-2. The samples were drawn from the first 160 participants of the ongoing ImmuneRACE study and from under 1,500 subjects provided by 6 global collaborators. Nearly every sample came with metadata listing a de-identified subject ID, COVID-19 status, age in years and sex. Where HLA class I and class II types were available, the types were taken from metadata supplied by the sample provider, not from assay-based typing.

The collaborating institutions used their own protocols to collect whole blood in K2EDTA tubes. For TCRbeta analysis, collaborator samples were shipped as frozen whole blood, as isolated PBMCs, or as DNA extracted from either sample type. Concerning this clone itself: There is no known antigen for this receptor. No per-base quality is available; no much larger clone lies one base away.

Overall results and qualifications from the work: How much clinical and demographic metadata was included differed by source and by participant, and the metadata was provided uncurated.

The immunoSEQ Assay, a bias-controlled multiplex PCR, was used to amplify TCRbeta CDR3 regions from genomic DNA. The authors' pipeline ran thus. The number of nucleated cells in each sample was estimated by amplification of reference gene primers within the assay. To quantify the absolute abundance of each unique TCRbeta CDR3 rearrangement, sequence reads were collapsed and filtered. Productive Simpson clonality was computed per sample as the square root of Simpson's diversity index over productive rearrangements. The source is immuneACCESS, and TCRdb retained only in-frame sequences with V and J called. Part of the clones is not carried over; for the studies checked, unresolved V genes explain less than half of this, and the remainder is unexplained. Clonal size and the V and J genes are those of that table, whereas D and trimming came from the DNA. This sample is represented by about 220,000 clones; 65% to 85% of them were singletons. More than 10% of the sample comes from the top ten.

CDR1 and CDR2 are read off the germline V gene as SGHTA and FQGNSA. V sheds 7 bases and J sheds 0 bases, leaving 12 bases between their ends. Taken from cysteine to phenylalanine, the CDR3 has 14 residues. The sequence is cut down to CDR3 DNA, 42 bases in frame from base 1. Source material: peripheral blood. The V and J segments used are TRBV7-2 and TRBJ1-1; TRBD1 might be the D gene, on 6 matching bases. The TCR comes from a human donor in a cohort sampled during active COVID-19. The DNA reads TGTGCCAGCACCCAGGACAGAGTGAACACTGAAGCTTTCTTT. Its protein is CASTQDRVNTEAFF.